The entry below describes one T cell receptor (beta chain). V dropped 4 bases and J dropped 4 bases, with 12 bases sitting between them. Germline V gene lookup returns CDR1 SGDLS and CDR2 YYNGEE. The CDR3 has 14 amino acids. Specified treatment: randomized to nivolumab then ipilimumab (arm A) or the reverse (arm B). From thawed PBMCs, live CD3+CD8+ cells negative for CD19 and CD56 were sorted. The data derive from a study of sequential checkpoint blockade in melanoma. Here immunoSEQ multiplex PCR was the method, and the copy in TCRdb shows in-frame clones only, minus some. The repertoire holds around 8,000 clones, just under 65% seen once, with around 50% in the top ten.

The chain combines TRBV9 with TRBJ2-1; TRBD2 is a possible D gene (6 bases). Sequencing was performed on CD8+ T cells sorted from blood (inferred from file names), taken from a patient given nivolumab and ipilimumab in sequence. The clonotype comes from a human patient with melanoma. Some clones in this sample may be carry-over from other donors' samples. This CDR3 reads CASSPRDSYNEQFF. Here the CDR3 DNA reads TGTGCCAGCAGCCCCCGGGACTCGTACAATGAGCAGTTCTTC. Together with reference TRBV9 and TRBJ2-1, the CDR3 gives the full variable domain: DSGVTQTPKHLITATGQRVTLRCSPRSGDLSVYWYQQSLDQGLQFLIQYYNGEERAKGNILERFSAQQFPDLHSELNLSSLELGDSALYFCASSPRDSYNEQFFGPGTRLTVL.